This TCR beta chain was retrieved from a study of OX40 agonist ivuxolimab in advanced cancers. Study-wide points: Fewer expanded clones were found on average in CD4+ than in CD8+ T cells. Some nonresponders additionally presented with little normalized T-cell clonal expansion.

This clone was detected only once. Its antigen remains unknown. CDR3 length: 23 amino acids. Repertoires were generated with immunoSEQ multiplex PCR, while TCRdb's copy carries only in-frame clones and drops some. The table lists about 51,000 clones, more than 70% of them singletons. The chain couples TRBV21-1 to TRBJ1-2. TRBV21-1 is reported as a pseudogene. The receptor was derived from an adult with an advanced solid tumor such as melanoma, head and neck, liver or kidney cancer. The starting material was CD4+ or CD8+ T cells sorted from blood, obtained in a trial of the OX40 agonist ivuxolimab. The CDR3 DNA is TGTGCCAGCAGCAAAGCGCTTATTTTGTCTGGGGACCCCATTTCACCCCACCTCTATGGCTACACCTTC. Residues: CASSKALILSGDPISPHLYGYTF.